This T cell receptor (beta chain) was found in a study of blood T cell repertoires in COVID-19. Study at large: Italy, Spain and the United States were the sources of the convalescent and acute COVID-19 samples. T cells, B-cell-depleted T cells, or PBMCs provided the cDNA or gDNA that served as material.

Those enrolled in Seattle joined during active infection and were followed longitudinally afterward. In the authors' methods: The authors estimated nucleated cell counts from reference gene primer amplification. Only in-frame clones appear in the TCRdb table, and some are missing; sequencing was by immunoSEQ multiplex PCR. V and J calls and clone size come straight from that table; D and trimming were deduced from the DNA. Here the sample spans a few hundred thousand clones, about nine tenths being singletons. This CDR3 is built from 18 residues. V was clipped by 5 bases and J by 0 bases; unmatched bases: 9. Per the germline V gene, CDR1 is SEHNR and CDR2 is FQNEAQ (reference sequence).

This TCR was recovered from a woman in her forties or fifties with COVID-19, enrolled during active disease. Sequencing was performed on peripheral blood. The rearrangement uses TRBV7-9 and TRBJ2-3, with TRBD2 matching 12 bases. In DNA form, the CDR3 reads TGTGCCAGCAGCCCCCCTAGCGGGAGGGCCCTTAGCACAGATACGCAGTATTTT. This encodes CASSPPSGRALSTDTQYF. The complete variable domain, with remaining parts taken from reference TRBV7-9 and TRBJ2-3, reads DTGVSQNPRHKITKRGQNVTFRCDPISEHNRLYWYRQTLGQGPEFLTYFQNEAQLEKSRLLSDRFSAERPKGSFSTLEIQRTEQGDSAMYLCASSPPSGRALSTDTQYFGPGTRLTVL.